The 9 T cell receptor beta chains listed next were all sequenced from one sample in a study of blood T cell repertoires in COVID-19. TCRdb's table, derived via immunoSEQ multiplex PCR, lists solely in-frame clones and lacks some. The sample yields 200,000 to 300,000 clones, around 90% seen once. The sample consisted of peripheral blood. These receptors all stem from a man in his sixties who had recovered from COVID-19.

The chain recombines TRBV12-5 with TRBJ1-4; 9 bases map to TRBD1. After removal of 4 bases from V and 7 bases from J, the junction contained 1 base not matched to a gene. The CDR3 covers 13 residues. The V gene's germline CDR1 is LGHNT and CDR2 FRNRAP. Here the CDR3 reads CASGSGQGEKLFF. The DNA of the CDR3 is TGTGCTAGTGGTTCGGGACAGGGTGAAAAACTGTTTTTT. Filled out from reference TRBV12-5 and TRBJ1-4, the complete variable domain reads DARVTQTPRHKVTEMGQEVTMRCQPILGHNTVFWYRQTMMQGLELLAYFRNRAPLDDSGMPKDRFSAEMPDATLATLKIQPSEPRDSAVYFCASGSGQGEKLFFGSGTQLSVL.

This chain links TRBV7-9 with TRBJ2-3; D may be TRBD2 (6 bases). This CDR3 region has 14 residues. The V end lost 5 bases, the J end lost 2 bases, and 11 bases lay between the germline ends. Germline V gene sequence: CDR1 SEHNR, CDR2 FQNEAQ (reference sequence). This chain's CDR3 is CASSPGEYTDTQYF. The CDR3 nucleotides are TGTGCCAGCAGCCCGGGGGAGTACACAGATACGCAGTATTTT.

The chain is built from TRBV19 and TRBJ1-4; D is uncertain. CDR3 length: 15 amino acids. Germline assignment: CDR1 LNHDA and CDR2 SQIVND (reference sequence). V lost 5 bases and J 6 bases, leaving 16 bases between the germline ends. The CDR3 bases are TGTGCCAGTAGTTTAAGGAGGGTCGGTTATGAAAAACTGTTTTTT. It yields the protein CASSLRRVGYEKLFF.

The chain recombines TRBV30 with TRBJ2-1; 8 positions match TRBD2. Germline CDR1 reads GTSNPN; CDR2 reads SVGIG (reference sequence). The trim removed 1 base at V and 8 bases at J, leaving 10 bases unmatched. CDR3 length: 15 amino acids. CDR3 amino acids: CAWSAGIAGRYEQFF. In DNA form, the CDR3 reads TGTGCCTGGAGTGCCGGAATAGCGGGAAGGTATGAGCAGTTCTTC. Based on the CDR3 plus reference TRBV30 and TRBJ2-1, the full variable domain is SQTIHQWPATLVQPVGSPLSLECTVEGTSNPNLYWYRQAAGRGLQLLFYSVGIGQISSEVPQNLSASRPQDRQFILSSKKLLLSDSGFYLCAWSAGIAGRYEQFFGPGTRLTVL.

The J gene is TRBJ2-2, the V gene TRBV7-2; D is perhaps TRBD2 (6 bases). From germline, CDR1 is SGHTA and CDR2 FQGNSA. Trimming took off 11 bases at V and 6 bases at J, with 22 bases between the two ends. This CDR3 spans 15 amino acids. The CDR3, as DNA: TGTGCCGGGACCCCCGGGCCCTGGAGGGCCGGGGAGCTGTTTTTT. As protein: CAGTPGPWRAGELFF.

This chain connects TRBV10-3 to TRBJ2-1; the D gene is possibly TRBD1 (6 bases). The CDR3 extends over 15 amino acids. V gave up 6 bases and J gave up 5 bases, with 17 bases separating them. Germline CDR1 is ENHRY and CDR2 is SYGVKD. The CDR3 region is CAIRRRQGTHNEQFF. CDR3 bases: TGTGCCATCAGGAGACGGCAGGGGACGCACAATGAGCAGTTCTTC.

This clone showed up just a few times. The chain carries TRBV5-1 and TRBJ1-1; possibly TRBD1 for D (5 bases). V gave up 4 bases and J gave up 11 bases, with 12 bases separating them. The CDR3 covers 11 residues. Germline V lookup: CDR1 SGHRS, CDR2 YFSETQ. Here the CDR3 reads CASSLAGRAFF. CDR3 bases: TGCGCCAGCAGCCTTGCAGGGAGGGCTTTCTTT. Full variable domain (rest looked up from reference TRBV5-1 and TRBJ1-1): KAGVTQTPRYLIKTRGQQVTLSCSPISGHRSVSWYQQTPGQGLQFLFEYFSETQRNKGNFPGRFSGRQFSNSRSEMNVSTLELGDSALYLCASSLAGRAFFGQGTRLTVV.

The chain couples TRBV5-1 to TRBJ2-7; D possibly corresponds to TRBD1 (5 bases). V was clipped by 0 bases and J by 2 bases, with 15 bases between them. Per germline, CDR1 SGHRS and CDR2 YFSETQ. The CDR3 sequence is 16 residues long. The CDR3 nucleotides are TGCGCCAGCAGCTTGGTTGGCCGACAGCCCCCCTACGAGCAGTACTTC. Residues: CASSLVGRQPPYEQYF. Using reference TRBV5-1 and TRBJ2-7 for the parts outside the CDR3, the full variable domain is KAGVTQTPRYLIKTRGQQVTLSCSPISGHRSVSWYQQTPGQGLQFLFEYFSETQRNKGNFPGRFSGRQFSNSRSEMNVSTLELGDSALYLCASSLVGRQPPYEQYFGPGTRLTVT.

The chain employs TRBV5-4 and TRBJ2-5; 11 nucleotides match TRBD2. Germline trimming cut 4 bases from V and 1 base from J; bases unmatched to any gene: 3. Germline V gene data show CDR1 as SGHNT and CDR2 as YYREEE (reference sequence). This CDR3 contains 15 residues. The CDR3 is CASSPLAGVQETQYF. The DNA for the CDR3 is TGTGCCAGCAGCCCACTAGCGGGAGTCCAAGAGACCCAGTACTTC.